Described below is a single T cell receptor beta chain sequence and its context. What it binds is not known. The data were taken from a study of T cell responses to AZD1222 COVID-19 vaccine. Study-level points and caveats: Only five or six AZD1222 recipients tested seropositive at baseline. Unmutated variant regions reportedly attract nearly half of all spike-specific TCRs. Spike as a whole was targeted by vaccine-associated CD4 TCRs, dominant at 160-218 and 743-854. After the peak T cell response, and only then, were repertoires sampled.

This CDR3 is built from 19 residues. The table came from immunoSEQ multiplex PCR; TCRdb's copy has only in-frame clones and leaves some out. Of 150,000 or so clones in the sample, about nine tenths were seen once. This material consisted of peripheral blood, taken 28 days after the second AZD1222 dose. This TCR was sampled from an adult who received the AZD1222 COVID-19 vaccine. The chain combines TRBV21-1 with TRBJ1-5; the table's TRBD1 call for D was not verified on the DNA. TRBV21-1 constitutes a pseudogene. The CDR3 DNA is TGTGCCAGCATCAGACAGTTTCGACCCTCCAGGATTTTCAATCAGCCCCAGCATTTT. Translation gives CASIRQFRPSRIFNQPQHF.